These 10 T cell receptor beta chains came from one sample sequenced in a study of metastatic and nonmetastatic thyroid tumors (dated by TCRdb to the early 2020s). Before undergoing thyroid surgery, none of the patients had been given any kind of treatment. The method was PCR. Instrument on record: Illumina HiSeq 4000. The public reads were quality trimmed at Q25 with fastp and then assembled into clones with MiXCR by TCRdb, keeping productive beta chains. The sample profile shows 3,000 to 4,500 clones; just over 35% of them were found once. The ten top clones hold approximately 19% of the sample. Sequencing was carried out using adjacent normal tissue. These TCRs come from a female donor with papillary thyroid cancer or a benign thyroid nodule (not recorded which). Some clones in this sample may be carry-over from other donors' samples.

This rearrangement joins TRBV10-3 to TRBJ2-2; 9 bases line up with TRBD1. Germline V CDR1 and CDR2: ENHRY, SYGVKD. The CDR3 covers 17 residues. Losses at the gene ends were 0 bases for V and 1 base for J; bases not matched to a gene: 3. The CDR3 reads CAISESGTGRNTGELFF. CDR3 sequence (DNA): TGTGCCATCAGTGAGTCCGGGACAGGGCGGAACACCGGGGAGCTGTTTTTT.

This clone was detected only a few times. This chain uses TRBV12-3 or TRBV12-4 with TRBJ2-1; perhaps TRBD2 as D (5 bases). The CDR3 is 17 residues long. V lost 6 bases to trimming and J lost 5 bases, with 23 bases between them. Written as DNA, the CDR3 is TGTGCCAGCAGCTTACGAGGTTTAGCGAGTGTCGACAATGAGCAGTTCTTC. This encodes CASSLRGLASVDNEQFF.

The chain recombines TRBV6-2 or TRBV6-3 with TRBJ1-5, with TRBD1 matching 7 bases. The germline V gene has CDR1 MNHEY and CDR2 SVGEGT. The length of the CDR3 is 15 residues. V lost 6 bases and J lost 0; bases outside the gene matches: 5. For the CDR3, the DNA is TGTGCCAGCAGGGGACAGTCGTATAGCAATCAGCCCCAGCATTTT. Its translation is CASRGQSYSNQPQHF.

The rearrangement joins TRBV3-1 to TRBJ1-1; D remains unclear. The CDR3 contains 13 residues. Deletions cut 0 bases from V and 1 base from J, with 3 bases between. CDR1 and CDR2 (germline): LGHDT, YNNKEL (reference sequence). The CDR3 region has the DNA TGTGCCAGCAGCCAAGACGGGAACACTGAAGCTTTCTTT. Its translation is CASSQDGNTEAFF.

The chain carries TRBV6-9 and TRBJ2-5; 11 bases match TRBD1. The ends lost 10 bases at V and 3 bases at J; junction bases unmatched: 10. Per germline, CDR1 MNHGY and CDR2 SVAAGI. The CDR3 totals 15 residues. The CDR3 DNA reads as TGTGCCAACGGACAGGGGGCTTTTGGAAAAGAGACCCAGTACTTC. Protein: CANGQGAFGKETQYF.

The V gene is TRBV11-2, the J gene TRBJ2-1; the D gene is possibly TRBD2 (6 bases). Germline-derived CDR1 and CDR2 are SGHAT and FQNNGV. V lost 5 bases and J 3 bases, leaving 17 bases between the germline ends. The CDR3 runs 16 residues. The CDR3 is CASSRRDGRVYNEQFF. CDR3 nucleotide sequence: TGTGCCAGCAGCAGGAGGGACGGGAGAGTCTACAATGAGCAGTTCTTC.

The genes are TRBV20-1 and TRBJ2-1; the match to TRBD2 covers 10 bases. CDR3 size: 14 residues. CDR1 is DFQATT, CDR2 SNEGSKA, per germline (reference sequence). V trimming: 5 bases; J trimming: 2 bases; junction bases outside the gene matches: 3. The CDR3 loop is CSAPGLATYNEQFF. CDR3 nucleotides: TGCAGTGCTCCGGGACTAGCGACCTACAATGAGCAGTTCTTC.

This clone was picked up a small number of times. The chain has TRBV12-3 or TRBV12-4 and TRBJ1-2; possible D gene TRBD1, 5 bases. CDR3 length: 12 residues. V was shortened by 11 bases and J by 0 bases, with 10 bases between the two germline ends. The DNA for the CDR3 is TGTGCCGTAGGACACCCTAACTATGGCTACACCTTC. This translates into CAVGHPNYGYTF.

This clone came up many times. The DNA is omitted, as the CDR3 cannot be located on it reliably, and the CDR3 follows TCRdb's listing. The rearrangement joins TRBV12-1 to TRBJ1-5; TRBD1 is the table's D call, not checked against the DNA. TRBV12-1 constitutes a pseudogene. The CDR3 is made up of 16 amino acids, end residues included. The CDR3 here is CASSFVGTGINQPQHF.

This clone was seen a handful of times. The chain combines TRBV6-1 with TRBJ2-7, with 9 bases identical to TRBD2. CDR3 length: 15 amino acids. Germline assignment: CDR1 MNHNS and CDR2 SASEGT. The ends lost 1 base at V and 0 bases at J; junction bases unmatched: 1. The CDR3 DNA follows: TGTGCCAGCAGTGAAGATAGCGGGAGCTCCTACGAGCAGTACTTC. Residues: CASSEDSGSSYEQYF.